The source of this TCR beta chain is a study of PD-L1 blockade in urothelial cancer. Per germline, CDR1 MDHEN and CDR2 SYDVKM. The trim removed 5 bases at V and 5 bases at J, leaving 14 bases unmatched. CDR3 length: 16 amino acids. Time point denoted: pretreatment peripheral blood. Assay used: immunoSEQ multiplex PCR; TCRdb lists only in-frame clones, some missing. The table records about 95,000 clones, roughly 91% of them present only once. The receptor's source is a man aged 55-75 years with urothelial cancer. The specimen comprised PBMCs, sampled around atezolizumab (anti-PD-L1) treatment. The chain is built from TRBV28 and TRBJ2-5, with TRBD1 matching 7 bases. CDR3 loop: CASSPWVAGGSETQYF. In DNA, the CDR3 is TGTGCCAGCAGTCCCTGGGTGGCAGGGGGTTCGGAGACCCAGTACTTC.